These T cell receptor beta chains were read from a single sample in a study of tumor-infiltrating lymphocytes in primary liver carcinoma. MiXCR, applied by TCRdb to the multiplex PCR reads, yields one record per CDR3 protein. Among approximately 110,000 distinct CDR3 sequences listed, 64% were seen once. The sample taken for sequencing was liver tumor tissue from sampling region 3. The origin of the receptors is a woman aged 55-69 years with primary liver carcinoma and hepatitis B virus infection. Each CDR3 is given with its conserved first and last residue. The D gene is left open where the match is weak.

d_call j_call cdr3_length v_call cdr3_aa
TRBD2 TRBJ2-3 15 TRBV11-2 CASNLMRGGTDTQFF
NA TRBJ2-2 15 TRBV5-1 CASSLEQGWTGELFF
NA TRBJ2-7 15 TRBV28 CASSPGQGGRGEQYF
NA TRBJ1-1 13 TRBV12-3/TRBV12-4 CTSVVAAGTEAFF
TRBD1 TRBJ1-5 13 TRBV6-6 CASMWDSNQPQHF
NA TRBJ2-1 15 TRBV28 CASSSLTRASGKQFF
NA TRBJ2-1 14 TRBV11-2 CANSLGSGCNEQFF
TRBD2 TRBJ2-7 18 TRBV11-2 CASSFVIAGGRIGNEQYF
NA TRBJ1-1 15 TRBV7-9 CASCFIGGMNTEAFF
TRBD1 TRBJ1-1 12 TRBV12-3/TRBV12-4 CASSLGLRGTFF
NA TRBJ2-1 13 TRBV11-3 CAGSAGGYSEQFF
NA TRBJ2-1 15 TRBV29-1 CSLTLAEGRYNERFF
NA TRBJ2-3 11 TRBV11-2 CASRFRDAQYF
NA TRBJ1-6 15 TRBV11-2 CASIHLAGGNSPPHF
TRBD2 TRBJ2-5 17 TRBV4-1 CASSQGGLAGLQETQYF
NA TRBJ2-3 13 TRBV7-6 CASSLLELDTQYF
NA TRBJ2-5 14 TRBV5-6 CAGSLWPRGETQYF
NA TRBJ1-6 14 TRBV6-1 CASSEAEGGSPLHF
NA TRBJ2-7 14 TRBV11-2 CASSPRTDSREQYF
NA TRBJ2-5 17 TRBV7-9 CASSLGGWGRGQETQYF
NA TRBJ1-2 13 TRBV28 CASRDSSNYGYTF
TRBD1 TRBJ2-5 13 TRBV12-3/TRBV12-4 CASSTDRARAQYF
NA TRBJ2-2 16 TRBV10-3 CAISEIASSNTGELFF
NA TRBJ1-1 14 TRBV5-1 CASSFRTANTEAFF
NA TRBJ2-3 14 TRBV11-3 CASGFRTGTDTQYF
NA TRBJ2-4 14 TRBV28 CVSSKGESGNIQYF
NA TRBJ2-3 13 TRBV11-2 CASSLVRGDTQYF
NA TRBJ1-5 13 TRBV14 CASSQAQHQPQHF
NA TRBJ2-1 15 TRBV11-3 CTSRQAAGAVNEQFF
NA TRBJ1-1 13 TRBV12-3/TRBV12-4 CASVVGAGIEAFF
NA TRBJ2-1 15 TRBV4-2 CASSLPGPWYNEQFF
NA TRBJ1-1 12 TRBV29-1 CSVEGVKAEAFF
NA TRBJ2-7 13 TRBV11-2 CASSLHSVYEQYF
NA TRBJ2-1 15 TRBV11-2 CASSLRLAMDNKQFF
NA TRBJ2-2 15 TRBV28 CASRPYGQNTGELFF
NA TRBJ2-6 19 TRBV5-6 CASSSYGGRGYSGASVLTF
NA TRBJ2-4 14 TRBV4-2 CASSQTGFKNIQYF
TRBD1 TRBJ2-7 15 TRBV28 CASSLGGTGTFGAYF
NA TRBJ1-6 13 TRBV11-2 CASSLDPNSPLHF
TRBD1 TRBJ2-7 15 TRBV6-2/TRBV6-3 CASTTLQGGAYEQHF
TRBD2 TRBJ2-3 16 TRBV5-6 CASSLLAGGGTDTQYF
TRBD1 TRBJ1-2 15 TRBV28 CASSLWTGGNYGYTF
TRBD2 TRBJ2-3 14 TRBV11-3 CASSFRTSTYMQYF
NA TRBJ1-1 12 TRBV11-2 CVSSSKQFEAFF